This TCR beta chain was captured by sequencing in a study of blood T cell repertoires in COVID-19. Study in general: PBMCs, B-cell-depleted T cells, or T cells were the source of the cDNA or gDNA that made up the material.

Either two negative PCRs, clearance, or symptom resolution qualified Cohort 3 donors as recovered. V shed 2 bases, J shed 4 bases, and the junction held 4 bases outside the gene matches. The germline V gene has CDR1 SGHRS and CDR2 YFSETQ. The CDR3 spans 16 residues. TCRdb's table, derived via immunoSEQ multiplex PCR, lists solely in-frame clones and lacks some. The sample yields around 290,000 clones, 90% seen once. The sequence was obtained from a woman under 40 who had recovered from COVID-19. The chain couples TRBV5-1 to TRBJ2-3; TRBD2 agrees at 13 bases. Sequenced material: PBMCs or T cells enriched from blood (not recorded which). CDR3 sequence: CASSLRLAGGSDTQYF. CDR3 DNA: TGCGCCAGCAGCTTAAGACTAGCGGGAGGCTCAGATACGCAGTATTTT. Full variable domain (rest looked up from reference TRBV5-1 and TRBJ2-3): KAGVTQTPRYLIKTRGQQVTLSCSPISGHRSVSWYQQTPGQGLQFLFEYFSETQRNKGNFPGRFSGRQFSNSRSEMNVSTLELGDSALYLCASSLRLAGGSDTQYFGPGTRLTVL.